These 20 T cell receptor beta chains were sequenced from one sample in a study of T cell repertoires in cytomegalovirus infection. TCRdb passed the reads through MiXCR, listing each CDR3 protein once. The sample carries 500,000 to 600,000 distinct CDR3 sequences, 16% recorded once. Sequenced input: CD8+ T cells from PBMCs. The receptors derive from a human donor in good health (CMV status not recorded). Some clones in this sample may be carry-over from other donors' samples.

In this sample, this clonotype turned up many times. The chain is built from TRBV6-1 and TRBJ2-5, with 10 bases identical to TRBD2. Germline CDR1 is MNHNS and CDR2 is SASEGT. This CDR3 contains 15 residues. Trimming took 2 bases from V and 4 from J; bases not matched to a gene: 4. This CDR3 reads CASSEQAGGPETQYF. The CDR3 DNA reads TGTGCCAGCAGTGAACAAGCGGGGGGGCCAGAGACCCAGTACTTC.

In this sample, this clonotype turned up many times. This rearrangement joins TRBV27 to TRBJ1-1, with D hard to call. This CDR3 has 15 amino acids. CDR1 MNHEY and CDR2 SMNVEV come from the germline V gene (reference sequence). The ends were cut back, 6 bases at V and 4 bases at J, with 18 bases in the middle. CDR3 coding DNA: TGTGCCAGCAGCCTTGGTGGCTACAGTTCCACTGAAGCTTTCTTT. Translated, it gives CASSLGGYSSTEAFF.

In its sample, this clonotype was seen many times. V is TRBV27 and J is TRBJ1-4; D gene ambiguous. The CDR3 totals 13 residues. V gave up 4 bases and J gave up 5 bases, with 8 bases separating them. CDR1 is MNHEY and CDR2 is SMNVEV in the germline V gene (reference sequence). DNA of the CDR3: TGTGCCAGCAGTTACGGGAGAAATGAAAAACTGTTTTTT. Translating it yields CASSYGRNEKLFF.

V is TRBV25-1 and J is TRBJ1-2; D ambiguous. V was clipped by 3 bases and J by 6 bases, with 20 bases between them. The germline CDR1 and CDR2 sequences are MGHDK and SYGVNS. This CDR3 contains 16 residues. DNA of the CDR3: TGTGCCAGCAGTGACCATGGACGGTACTTCAGTGATGGCTACACCTTC. Translating it yields CASSDHGRYFSDGYTF.

The chain has TRBV6-5 and TRBJ1-5; D is unresolved. V was cut by 0 bases and J by 11 bases, with 11 bases left in between. This CDR3 spans 13 amino acids. The germline CDR1 and CDR2 sequences are MNHEY and SVGAGI. Written as DNA, the CDR3 is TGTGCCAGCAGTTACTCGAACGCCGGCGCCCAGCATTTT. Its translation: CASSYSNAGAQHF.

Of note for this clonotype: Since a much larger clone is just one base distant, this may be a read error. The chain joins TRBV7-9 to TRBJ1-1; D unresolved. V was pared by 0 bases and J by 5 bases, with 13 bases between. The CDR3 is made up of 15 amino acids. In germline, CDR1 is SEHNR, CDR2 FQNEAQ (reference sequence). CDR3 loop: CASSLAFPPETEAFF. The CDR3 bases are TGTGCCAGCAGCTTAGCGTTTCCCCCGGAAACTGAAGCTTTCTTT.

The CDR3 spells CASSQEGRAPGYTF. For the CDR3, the DNA is TGTGCCAGCAGCCAAGAAGGCAGGGCCCCTGGCTACACCTTC. The rearrangement joins TRBV4-2 to TRBJ1-2, with D perhaps matching TRBD1 (5 bases). Trimming stripped 0 bases from V and 7 bases from J, with 12 bases between. Germline loops: CDR1 LGHNA, CDR2 YNFKEQ. The CDR3 is made up of 14 amino acids.

This chain links TRBV11-2 with TRBJ2-7, with 8 bases matching TRBD2. The V gene's germline CDR1 is SGHAT and CDR2 FQNNGV. This CDR3 has 15 amino acids. Trimming at V came to 5 bases and at J to 3 bases, leaving 9 bases not matched to a gene. This CDR3 is CASSPIAGINYEQYF. The CDR3 nucleotides read TGTGCCAGCAGCCCCATAGCGGGAATAAACTACGAGCAGTACTTC.

This clonotype has more than one count but fewer than ten. The gene calls are TRBV5-6 and TRBJ2-6; no clear D. With 3 bases removed from V and 4 bases from J, the gap between germline ends came to 8 bases. The germline gives CDR1 SGHDT, CDR2 YYEEEE. This CDR3 contains 14 residues. The CDR3 DNA is TGTGCCAGCAGCTATGGGCTCGGGGCCAACGTCCTGACTTTC. Translating gives CASSYGLGANVLTF.

Ten or more counts support this clonotype. This chain links TRBV7-8 with TRBJ2-6; perhaps TRBD1 as D (5 bases). Germline V lookup: CDR1 SGHVS, CDR2 FQNEAQ. Trimming cost V 2 bases and J 0 bases, with 14 bases left between them. CDR3 length equals 18 residues. CDR3 DNA: TGTGCCAGCAGCTTATCGGCCAGGGCCTTCTCTGGGGCCAACGTCCTGACTTTC. As protein: CASSLSARAFSGANVLTF.

This clonotype was picked up a small number of times. The V call is TRBV24-1, the J call TRBJ2-1; 11 nucleotides match TRBD2. The CDR3 length is 13 residues. V lost 6 bases, J lost 9 bases, and 3 bases stayed unmatched. Germline V gene lookup returns CDR1 KGHDR and CDR2 SFDVKD. This chain's CDR3 is CATSSSGRGEQFF. DNA for the CDR3: TGTGCCACCAGTAGTAGCGGGAGGGGTGAGCAGTTCTTC.

The V gene is TRBV27, the J gene TRBJ1-5, with TRBD1 as a possible D gene (5 bases). V lost 5 bases, J lost 1 base, and 21 bases lay in between. CDR1 MNHEY and CDR2 SMNVEV come from the germline V gene (reference sequence). This CDR3 region has 18 residues. CDR3 nucleotides: TGTGCCAGCAGTCGCCTCCCCGGGGGAGGAATAAGCAATCAGCCCCAGCATTTT. It specifies CASSRLPGGGISNQPQHF.

The chain links TRBV6-4 to TRBJ2-3, with 13 bases matching TRBD2. Germline assignment: CDR1 MRHNA and CDR2 SNTAGT. The CDR3 extends over 18 amino acids. J lost 3 bases, V lost 6 bases, and 12 bases had no gene match. The CDR3 DNA follows: TGTGCCAGCAGGGAGAGGGAGCCGGGACTAGCGGGAACAGATACGCAGTATTTT. Translating gives CASREREPGLAGTDTQYF.

In this sample, this clonotype turned up many times. The chain links TRBV6-1 to TRBJ2-5; TRBD1 matches at 9 bases. There are 16 residues in the CDR3. Trimming cost V 4 bases and J 5 bases; bases outside gene matches: 11. Per the germline V gene, CDR1 is MNHNS and CDR2 is SASEGT. DNA of the CDR3: TGTGCCAGCAGTGGACCCGGGACAGGGAGTGAGGAGACCCAGTACTTC. Its protein is CASSGPGTGSEETQYF.

This chain connects TRBV5-1 to TRBJ2-1, with TRBD1 matching 7 bases. Trimming cost V 4 bases and J 9 bases; bases outside gene matches: 10. This CDR3 has 14 amino acids. The germline V gene has CDR1 SGHRS and CDR2 YFSETQ. The CDR3 coding sequence is TGCGCCAGCAGCATTAGTGGGACAGATCGTGAGCAGTTCTTC. It is translated as CASSISGTDREQFF.

This clonotype was counted a few times. The gene calls are TRBV11-2 and TRBJ1-3, with a possible D match to TRBD1 (5 bases). The CDR3 runs to 15 residues. The ends were cut back, 5 bases at V and 0 bases at J, with 11 bases in the middle. Germline V gene data show CDR1 as SGHAT and CDR2 as FQNNGV. The CDR3 bases are TGTGCCAGCAGCCTCGACAGTTACTCTGGAAACACCATATATTTT. Protein sequence: CASSLDSYSGNTIYF.

The chain employs TRBV15 and TRBJ2-3, with D possibly TRBD1 on 5 matching bases. CDR1 is LNHNV, CDR2 YYDKDF, per germline (reference sequence). V was shortened by 5 bases and J by 6 bases, with 12 bases between the two germline ends. The CDR3 contains 13 residues. CDR3 amino acids: CATSAQGSDTQYF. In DNA form, the CDR3 reads TGTGCCACCAGCGCTCAGGGATCCGATACGCAGTATTTT.

V is TRBV20-1 and J is TRBJ2-6, with D unclear. There are 13 residues in the CDR3. CDR1 and CDR2 from the germline V gene are DFQATT and SNEGSKA (reference sequence). The ends were cut back, 0 bases at V and 3 bases at J, with 3 bases in the middle. This chain's CDR3 is CSAREVGANVLTF. CDR3 coding DNA: TGCAGTGCTAGAGAAGTTGGGGCCAACGTCCTGACTTTC.

This clonotype was recorded at least ten times. The chain employs TRBV12-3 or TRBV12-4 and TRBJ1-1; D remains ambiguous. Deletions cut 6 bases from V and 5 bases from J, with 4 bases between. This CDR3 contains 10 residues. In DNA form, the CDR3 reads TGTGCCAGCAGGAATACTGAAGCTTTCTTT. It specifies CASRNTEAFF.

This clonotype was seen a handful of times. This chain joins TRBV4-1 and TRBJ1-4; 8 nucleotides agree with TRBD1. Trimming took 8 bases from V and 7 from J; bases not matched to a gene: 6. Germline assignment: CDR1 MGHRA and CDR2 YSYEKL. The CDR3 runs to 13 residues. CDR3 amino acids: CASRTGMSEKLFF. CDR3 nucleotides: TGCGCCAGCCGGACAGGGATGTCTGAAAAACTGTTTTTT.